Below are 3 T cell receptor beta chains sequenced from a single sample in a study of blood T cell repertoires in COVID-19 (TCRdb year 2020). To prepare the library, the immunoSEQ multiplex PCR assay was applied. The immuneACCESS repertoire file appears here via TCRdb, limited to in-frame rearrangements. These files lack a portion of the clones; in checked studies, under half of the deficit traces to unresolved V genes, and the cause of the others is not known. The sample yields approximately 100,000 clones; roughly 81% were counted once. The ten largest account for 10% of the sample. Sequenced material: peripheral blood. The receptor source for this set is a human donor in a cohort sampled during active COVID-19.

To note about this clone: The same CDR3 can be traced to other DNA sequences in this sample. The gene calls are TRBV10-3 and TRBJ2-7, with D maybe TRBD2 (7 bases). Between the trimmed V and J ends, which lost 3 bases and 4 bases, there was a span of 13 bases. Germline CDR1 is ENHRY and CDR2 is SYGVKD. This CDR3 comprises 14 residues. This CDR3 is CAISERGGGYEQYF. As DNA, the CDR3 is TGTGCCATCAGTGAAAGGGGGGGTGGGTACGAGCAGTACTTC.

The chain has TRBV6-5 and TRBJ1-2; a possible D gene is TRBD1 (5 bases). This CDR3 is built from 15 residues. Trimming stripped 1 base from V and 3 bases from J, with 12 bases between. CDR1 is MNHEY and CDR2 is SVGAGI in the germline V gene. CDR3 nucleotide sequence: TGTGCCAGCAGTTACTGGGGGGACGGTTACTATGGCTACACCTTC. Its protein is CASSYWGDGYYGYTF.

This chain connects TRBV7-9 to TRBJ1-4; no clear D gene. Germline V gives CDR1 SEHNR, CDR2 FQNEAQ (reference sequence). With 11 bases removed from V and 8 bases from J, the gap between germline ends came to 15 bases. The CDR3 covers 12 residues. The CDR3 is CAGSPREEKLFF. The CDR3 coding sequence is TGTGCCGGATCCCCCCGGGAGGAAAAACTGTTTTTT.